Below are 12 T cell receptor beta chains sequenced from a single sample in a study of persistence of HIV-infected CD4 T cells. The immunoSEQ assay was version 4, run in survey mode. Clones were read by immunoSEQ multiplex PCR, and TCRdb kept only the in-frame ones, dropping some. Of fewer than 40,000 clones listed, more than 75% were seen once; the top ten hold nearly 6.5%. Stimulation used 8 to 10 ug/mL lysate from CMV-infected fibroblasts. Sorted nonresponding memory CD4+ T cells were CD40L-negative, CD69-negative, CD45RO-high. For these receptors, no antigen is known. The sequencing used CD4+ T cells sorted from PBMCs after roughly 20-hour stimulation, collected from a patient who received antiretroviral therapy. These receptors all come from an adult woman with HIV who was CMV-seropositive.

This clone was seen a single time. The chain carries TRBV5-8 and TRBJ2-2; D gene uncertain. The CDR3 length is 14 residues. From germline, CDR1 is SGHTS and CDR2 YDEGEE. Trimming took 1 base from V and 2 from J, leaving 6 bases between them. CDR3 coding DNA: TGTGCCAGCAGCTTGTCGGCCAACACCGGGGAGCTGTTTTTT. This translates into CASSLSANTGELFF.

This clone was seen a single time. The chain links TRBV9 to TRBJ2-5, with 7 bases matching TRBD1. The CDR3 totals 16 residues. Germline CDR1 SGDLS, CDR2 YYNGEE. Trimming removed 3 bases from V and 4 bases from J; junction bases left unmatched: 12. The CDR3 bases are TGTGCCAGCAGCGAAGGGGGCCCCACCGAATTAGAGACCCAGTACTTC. Translating it yields CASSEGGPTELETQYF.

The CDR3 DNA is TGTGCCAGCAGCTTAACATCAGGAGCGAACACCGGGGAGCTGTTTTTT. Translated, it gives CASSLTSGANTGELFF. The chain joins TRBV7-3 to TRBJ2-2; D remains ambiguous. Germline CDR1 reads SGHTA; CDR2 reads FQGTGA. Trimming stripped 0 bases from V and 0 bases from J, with 8 bases between. The CDR3 sequence is 16 residues long.

The chain joins TRBV29-1 to TRBJ2-5; 8 bases match TRBD2. V lost 6 bases and J lost 5; bases outside the gene matches: 11. The CDR3 consists of 14 residues. Germline loops: CDR1 SQVTM, CDR2 ANQGSEA. CDR3 in amino acids: CSVGRTSQGETQYF. The CDR3 DNA sequence: TGCAGCGTCGGTCGGACTAGCCAGGGGGAGACCCAGTACTTC.

This clone is medium-sized (0.01 to 0.1%) by share. The chain uses TRBV6-5 and TRBJ1-1; D is ambiguous. V dropped 6 bases and J dropped 7 bases, with 15 bases sitting between them. The CDR3 covers 13 residues. The germline CDR1 and CDR2 sequences are MNHEY and SVGAGI. The CDR3 DNA is TGTGCCAGCAGCCGGACCCCGGCAGGTGAAGCTTTCTTT. Its protein product is CASSRTPAGEAFF.

The gene calls are TRBV30 and TRBJ1-1; a possible D gene is TRBD1 (5 bases). Trimming stripped 3 bases from V and 0 bases from J, with 17 bases between. Germline lookup yields CDR1 GTSNPN and CDR2 SVGIG (reference sequence). This CDR3 has 16 residues. The CDR3 nucleotides read TGTGCCTGGAGCGGGAAGGCGGGGACTATGAACACTGAAGCTTTCTTT. Translation gives CAWSGKAGTMNTEAFF.

This clone has just one count. V and J are TRBV18 and TRBJ2-3; D uncertain. Germline values: CDR1 KGHSH, CDR2 LQKENI. This CDR3 region has 15 residues. V lost 1 base and J lost 0, with 8 bases in between. The CDR3: CASSPRGESTDTQYF. Here the CDR3 DNA reads TGTGCCAGCTCACCACGTGGCGAGAGCACAGATACGCAGTATTTT.

The V and J genes are TRBV19 and TRBJ2-3; the D gene is possibly TRBD1 (6 bases). V lost 4 bases and J lost 3, with 8 bases in between. The CDR3 spans 13 residues. CDR1 is LNHDA, CDR2 SQIVND, per germline (reference sequence). The CDR3 nucleotides read TGTGCCAGTAGTACGCAGGGGACAGATACGCAGTATTTT. Amino acid sequence: CASSTQGTDTQYF. Full variable domain (rest looked up from reference TRBV19 and TRBJ2-3): DGGITQSPKYLFRKEGQNVTLSCEQNLNHDAMYWYRQDPGQGLRLIYYSQIVNDFQKGDIAEGYSVSREKKESFPLTVTSAQKNPTAFYLCASSTQGTDTQYFGPGTRLTVL.

V is TRBV6-5 and J is TRBJ2-7, with a weak D call TRBD2 (5 bases). V lost 9 bases and J 2 bases, leaving 11 bases between the germline ends. CDR3 length: 12 residues. Germline V lookup: CDR1 MNHEY, CDR2 SVGAGI. CDR3 sequence: CASTIGAYEQYF. The CDR3 DNA is TGTGCCAGTACGATCGGGGCCTACGAGCAGTACTTC.

The V gene is TRBV5-6, the J gene TRBJ2-2; 8 nucleotides match TRBD2. The CDR3 totals 16 residues. J lost 4 bases, V lost 0 bases, and 5 bases had no gene match. CDR1 and CDR2 (germline): SGHDT, YYEEEE. This chain's CDR3 is CASSLDGTRLTGELFF. The DNA for the CDR3 is TGTGCCAGCAGCTTGGACGGGACTAGACTCACCGGGGAGCTGTTTTTT.

The chain couples TRBV10-2 to TRBJ1-1; 8 nucleotides match TRBD1. CDR3 size: 18 residues. Germline V gives CDR1 WSHSY, CDR2 SAAADI. The V segment lost 7 bases and the J segment 4 bases; nucleotides outside the gene matches: 20. The CDR3 DNA reads as TGCGCCAGCAAAACGTCCCGGGCAGGGGGCGCGGGGGGCACTGAAGCTTTCTTT. Amino acids: CASKTSRAGGAGGTEAFF.

This chain links TRBV7-9 with TRBJ2-7; D gene uncertain. The germline V gene has CDR1 SEHNR and CDR2 FQNEAQ (reference sequence). Deletions cut 1 base from V and 7 bases from J, with 5 bases between. This CDR3 has 11 amino acids. The CDR3 region is CASSLVGEQYF. Written as DNA, the CDR3 is TGTGCCAGCAGCTTAGTCGGTGAGCAGTACTTC.